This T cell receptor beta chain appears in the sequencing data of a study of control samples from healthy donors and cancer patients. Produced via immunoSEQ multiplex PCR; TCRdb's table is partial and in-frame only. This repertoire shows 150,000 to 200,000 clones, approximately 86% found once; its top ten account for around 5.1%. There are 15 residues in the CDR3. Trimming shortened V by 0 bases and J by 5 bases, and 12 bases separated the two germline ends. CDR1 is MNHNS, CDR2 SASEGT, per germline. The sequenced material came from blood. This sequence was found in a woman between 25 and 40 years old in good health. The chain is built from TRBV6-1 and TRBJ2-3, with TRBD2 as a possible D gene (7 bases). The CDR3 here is CASSEAGGPKDTQYF. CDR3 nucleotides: TGTGCCAGCAGTGAAGCGGGGGGGCCCAAAGATACGCAGTATTTT.